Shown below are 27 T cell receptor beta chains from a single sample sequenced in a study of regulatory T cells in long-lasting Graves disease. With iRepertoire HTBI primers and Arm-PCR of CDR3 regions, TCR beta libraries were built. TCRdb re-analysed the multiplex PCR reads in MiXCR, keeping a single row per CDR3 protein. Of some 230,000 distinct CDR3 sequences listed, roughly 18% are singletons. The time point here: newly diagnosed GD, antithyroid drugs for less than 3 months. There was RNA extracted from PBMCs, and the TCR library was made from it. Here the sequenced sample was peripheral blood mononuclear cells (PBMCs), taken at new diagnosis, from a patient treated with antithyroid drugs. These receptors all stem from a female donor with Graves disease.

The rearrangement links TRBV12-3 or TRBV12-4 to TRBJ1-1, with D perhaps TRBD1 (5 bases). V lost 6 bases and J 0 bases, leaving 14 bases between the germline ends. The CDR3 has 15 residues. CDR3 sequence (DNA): TGTGCCAGCAGCCGCGCACCAGGGCTGAACACTGAAGCTTTCTTT. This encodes CASSRAPGLNTEAFF.

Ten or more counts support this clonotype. CDR3 nucleotide sequence: TGTGCCAGCGGGGCAGGGAGAGATGGCTACACCTTC. It specifies CASGAGRDGYTF. This rearrangement joins TRBV6-1 to TRBJ1-2, with TRBD1 as a possible D gene (5 bases). Per germline, CDR1 MNHNS and CDR2 SASEGT. The CDR3 is 12 amino acids. Trimming pared 8 bases from V and 6 bases from J, leaving 13 bases between.

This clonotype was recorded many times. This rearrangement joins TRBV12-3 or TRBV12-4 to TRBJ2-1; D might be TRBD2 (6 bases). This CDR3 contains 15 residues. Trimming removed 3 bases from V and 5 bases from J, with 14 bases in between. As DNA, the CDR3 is TGTGCCAGCAGTTTTGGCGGGGCCAGCGACAATGAGCAGTTCTTC. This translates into CASSFGGASDNEQFF.

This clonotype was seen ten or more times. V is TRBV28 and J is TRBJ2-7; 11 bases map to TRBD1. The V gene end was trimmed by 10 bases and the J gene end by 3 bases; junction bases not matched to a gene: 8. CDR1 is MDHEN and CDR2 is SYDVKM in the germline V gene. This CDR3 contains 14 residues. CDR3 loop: CAIKGQGAFYEQYF. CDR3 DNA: TGTGCCATCAAAGGACAGGGGGCTTTCTACGAGCAGTACTTC.

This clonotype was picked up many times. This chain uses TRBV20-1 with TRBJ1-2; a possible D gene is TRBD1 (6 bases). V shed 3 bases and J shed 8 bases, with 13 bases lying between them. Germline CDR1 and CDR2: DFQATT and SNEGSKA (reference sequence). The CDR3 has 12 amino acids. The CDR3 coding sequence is TGCAGTGCTAGCTGGGGGGCTGACGGCTACACCTTC. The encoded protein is CSASWGADGYTF.

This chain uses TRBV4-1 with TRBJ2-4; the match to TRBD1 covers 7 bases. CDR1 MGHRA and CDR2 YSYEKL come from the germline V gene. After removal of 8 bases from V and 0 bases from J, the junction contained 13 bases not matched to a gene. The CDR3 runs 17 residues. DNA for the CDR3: TGCGCCAGCGGAGAGACAGGGCGACTTCTAGCCAAAAACATTCAGTACTTC. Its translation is CASGETGRLLAKNIQYF.

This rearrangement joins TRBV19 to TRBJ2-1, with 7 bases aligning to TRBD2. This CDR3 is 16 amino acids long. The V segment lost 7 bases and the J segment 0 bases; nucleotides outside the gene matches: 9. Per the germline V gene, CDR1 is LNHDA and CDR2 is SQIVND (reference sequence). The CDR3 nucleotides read TGTGCCAGTACTCTGGGGGGGAGGAGCTCCTACAATGAGCAGTTCTTC. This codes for CASTLGGRSSYNEQFF.

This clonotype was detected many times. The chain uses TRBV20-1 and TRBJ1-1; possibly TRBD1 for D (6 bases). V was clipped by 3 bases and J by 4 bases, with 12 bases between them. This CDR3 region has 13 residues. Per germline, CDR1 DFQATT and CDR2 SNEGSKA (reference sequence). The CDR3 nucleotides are TGCAGTGCTAGCCGGGGACACTTCACTGAAGCTTTCTTT. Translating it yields CSASRGHFTEAFF.

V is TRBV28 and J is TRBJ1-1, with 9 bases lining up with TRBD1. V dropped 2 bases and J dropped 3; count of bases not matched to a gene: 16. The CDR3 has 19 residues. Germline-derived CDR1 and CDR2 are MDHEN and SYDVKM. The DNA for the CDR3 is TGTGCCAGCAGTTTACCAACAACAACCGGGACAGGGCATCACACTGAAGCTTTCTTT. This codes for CASSLPTTTGTGHHTEAFF.

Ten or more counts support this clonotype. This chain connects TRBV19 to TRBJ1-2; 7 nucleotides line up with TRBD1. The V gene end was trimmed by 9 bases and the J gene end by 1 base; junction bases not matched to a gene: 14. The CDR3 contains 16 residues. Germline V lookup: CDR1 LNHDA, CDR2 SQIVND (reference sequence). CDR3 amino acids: CASSAPGQTINYGYTF. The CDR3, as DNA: TGTGCCAGCAGTGCCCCGGGACAGACAATTAACTATGGCTACACCTTC.

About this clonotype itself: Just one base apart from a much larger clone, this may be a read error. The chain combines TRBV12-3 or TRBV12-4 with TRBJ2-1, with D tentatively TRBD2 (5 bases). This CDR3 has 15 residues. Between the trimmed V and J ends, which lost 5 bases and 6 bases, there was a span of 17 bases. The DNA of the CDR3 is TGTGCCAGCAGTCCCGGGGAGATTAGCGCCAATGAGCAGTTCTTC. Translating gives CASSPGEISANEQFF.

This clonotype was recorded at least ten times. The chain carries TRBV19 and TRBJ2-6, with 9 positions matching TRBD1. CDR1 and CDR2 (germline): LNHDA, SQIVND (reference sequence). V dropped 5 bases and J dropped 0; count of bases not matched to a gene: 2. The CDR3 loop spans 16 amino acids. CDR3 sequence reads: CASSDRGGSGANVLTF. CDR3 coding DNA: TGTGCCAGTAGTGACAGGGGGGGCTCTGGGGCCAACGTCCTGACTTTC.

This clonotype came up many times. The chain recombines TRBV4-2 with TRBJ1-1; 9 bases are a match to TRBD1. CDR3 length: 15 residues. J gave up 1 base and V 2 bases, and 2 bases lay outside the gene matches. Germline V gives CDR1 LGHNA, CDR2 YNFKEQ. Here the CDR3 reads CASSQMDRGNTEAFF. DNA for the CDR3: TGTGCCAGCAGCCAAATGGACAGGGGGAACACTGAAGCTTTCTTT.

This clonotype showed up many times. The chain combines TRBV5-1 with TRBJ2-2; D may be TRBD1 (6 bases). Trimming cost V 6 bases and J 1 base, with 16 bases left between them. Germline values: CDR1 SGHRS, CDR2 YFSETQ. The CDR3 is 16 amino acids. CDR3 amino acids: CASTQGTSRNTGELFF. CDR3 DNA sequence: TGCGCCAGCACCCAAGGGACATCTAGGAACACCGGGGAGCTGTTTTTT.

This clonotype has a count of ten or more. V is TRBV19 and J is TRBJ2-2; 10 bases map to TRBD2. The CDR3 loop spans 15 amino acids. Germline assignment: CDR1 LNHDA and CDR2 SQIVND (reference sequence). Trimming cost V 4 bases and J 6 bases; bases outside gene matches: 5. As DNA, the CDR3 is TGTGCCAGTAGTAGTCTAGCGGGAGCCGCCGGGGAGCTGTTTTTT. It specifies CASSSLAGAAGELFF.

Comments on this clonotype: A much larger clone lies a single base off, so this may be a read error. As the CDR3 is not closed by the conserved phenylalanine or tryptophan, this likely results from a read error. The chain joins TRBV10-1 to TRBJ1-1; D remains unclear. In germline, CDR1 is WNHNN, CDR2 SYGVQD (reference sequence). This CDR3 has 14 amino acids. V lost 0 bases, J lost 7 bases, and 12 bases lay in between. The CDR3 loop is CASSESWTRLEAFS. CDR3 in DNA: TGCGCCAGCAGTGAGTCTTGGACCAGGCTTGAAGCTTTCTCT.

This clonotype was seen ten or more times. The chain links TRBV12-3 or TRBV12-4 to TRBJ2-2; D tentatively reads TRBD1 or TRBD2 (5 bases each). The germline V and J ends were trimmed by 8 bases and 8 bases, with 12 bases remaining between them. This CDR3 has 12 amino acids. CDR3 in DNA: TGTGCCAGCGTCCTGGGGGTAGGGGAGCTGTTTTTT. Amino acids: CASVLGVGELFF.

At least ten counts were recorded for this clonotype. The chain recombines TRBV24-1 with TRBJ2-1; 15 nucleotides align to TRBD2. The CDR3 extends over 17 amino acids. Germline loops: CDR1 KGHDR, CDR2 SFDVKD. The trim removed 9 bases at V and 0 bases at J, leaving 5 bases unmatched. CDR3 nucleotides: TGTGCCACCGGGACTAGCGGGAGGTACGGCTCCTACAATGAGCAGTTCTTC. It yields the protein CATGTSGRYGSYNEQFF.

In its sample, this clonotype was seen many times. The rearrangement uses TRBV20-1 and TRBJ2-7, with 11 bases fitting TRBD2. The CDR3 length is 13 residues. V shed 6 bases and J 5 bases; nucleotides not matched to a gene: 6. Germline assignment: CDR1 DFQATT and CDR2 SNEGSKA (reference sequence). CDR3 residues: CSAVAGGPDEQYF. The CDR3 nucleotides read TGCAGTGCCGTAGCGGGAGGGCCGGACGAGCAGTACTTC.

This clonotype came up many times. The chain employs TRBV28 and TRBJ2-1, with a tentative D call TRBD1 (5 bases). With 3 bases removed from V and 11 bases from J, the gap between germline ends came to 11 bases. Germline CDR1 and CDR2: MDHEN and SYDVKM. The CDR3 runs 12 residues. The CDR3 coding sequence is TGTGCCAGCAGTTTGCAAGGGGATAAGCAGTTCTTC. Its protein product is CASSLQGDKQFF.

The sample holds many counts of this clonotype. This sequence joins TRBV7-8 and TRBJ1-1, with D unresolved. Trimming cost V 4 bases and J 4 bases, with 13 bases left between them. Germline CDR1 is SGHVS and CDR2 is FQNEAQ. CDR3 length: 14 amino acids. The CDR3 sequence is CASSSARGVTEAFF. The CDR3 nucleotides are TGTGCCAGCAGCTCAGCTAGAGGAGTCACTGAAGCTTTCTTT.

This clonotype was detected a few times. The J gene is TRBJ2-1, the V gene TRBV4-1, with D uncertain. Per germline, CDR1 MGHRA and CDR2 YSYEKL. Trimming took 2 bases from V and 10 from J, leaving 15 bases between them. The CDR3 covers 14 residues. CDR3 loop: CASSQIPPTSEQFF. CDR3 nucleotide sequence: TGCGCCAGCAGCCAAATCCCCCCGACATCCGAGCAGTTCTTC.

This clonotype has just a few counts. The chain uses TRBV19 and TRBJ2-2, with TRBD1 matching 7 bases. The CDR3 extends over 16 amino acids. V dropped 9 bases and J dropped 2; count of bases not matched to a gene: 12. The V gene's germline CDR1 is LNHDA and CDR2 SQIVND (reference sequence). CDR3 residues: CASEAGTEGNTGELFF. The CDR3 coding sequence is TGTGCCAGCGAAGCCGGGACAGAAGGTAACACCGGGGAGCTGTTTTTT. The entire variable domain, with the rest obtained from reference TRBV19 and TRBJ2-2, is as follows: DGGITQSPKYLFRKEGQNVTLSCEQNLNHDAMYWYRQDPGQGLRLIYYSQIVNDFQKGDIAEGYSVSREKKESFPLTVTSAQKNPTAFYLCASEAGTEGNTGELFFGEGSRLTVL.

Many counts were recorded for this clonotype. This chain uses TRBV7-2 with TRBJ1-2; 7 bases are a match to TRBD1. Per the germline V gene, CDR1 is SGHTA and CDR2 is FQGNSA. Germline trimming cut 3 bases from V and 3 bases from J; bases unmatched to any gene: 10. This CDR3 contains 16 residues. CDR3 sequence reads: CASSLPATGIYYGYTF. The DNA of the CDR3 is TGTGCCAGCAGCTTGCCGGCGACAGGGATCTACTATGGCTACACCTTC.

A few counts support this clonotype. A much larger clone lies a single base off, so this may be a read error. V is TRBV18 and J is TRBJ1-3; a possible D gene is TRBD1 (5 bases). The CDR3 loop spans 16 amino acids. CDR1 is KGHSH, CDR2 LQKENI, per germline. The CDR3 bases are TGTGCCAGCTCACCACCAGGGTTCAGGGCTGGAAGCACCATATATTTT. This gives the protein CASSPPGFRAGSTIYF.

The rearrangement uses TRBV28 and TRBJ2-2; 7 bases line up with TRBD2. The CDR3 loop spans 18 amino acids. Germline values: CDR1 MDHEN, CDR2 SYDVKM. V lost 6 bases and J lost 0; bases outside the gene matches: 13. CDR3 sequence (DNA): TGTGCCAGCAGGTTTGACCTCAGCGGGACGACGAACACCGGGGAGCTGTTTTTT. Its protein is CASRFDLSGTTNTGELFF. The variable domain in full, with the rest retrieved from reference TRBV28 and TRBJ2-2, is DVKVTQSSRYLVKRTGEKVFLECVQDMDHENMFWYRQDPGLGLRLIYFSYDVKMKEKGDIPEGYSVSREKKERFSLILESASTNQTSMYLCASRFDLSGTTNTGELFFGEGSRLTVL.

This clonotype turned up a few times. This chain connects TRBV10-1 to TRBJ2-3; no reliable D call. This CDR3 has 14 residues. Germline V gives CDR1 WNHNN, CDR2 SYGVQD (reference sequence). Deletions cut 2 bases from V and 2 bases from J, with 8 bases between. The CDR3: CASSEDLNTDTQYF. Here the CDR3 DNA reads TGCGCCAGCAGTGAGGACCTGAACACAGATACGCAGTATTTT.